This passage covers 25 T cell receptor beta chains from one sample sequenced in a study of blood T cell repertoires in COVID-19. TCRdb's table, derived via immunoSEQ multiplex PCR, lists solely in-frame clones and lacks some. The sample holds over 150,000 clones, approximately 84% seen once. Input material: peripheral blood. These receptors all stem from a human donor with acute or convalescent COVID-19. The donor label of this sample is uncertain.

This chain links TRBV7-9 with TRBJ2-6; D is ambiguous. From germline, CDR1 is SEHNR and CDR2 FQNEAQ (reference sequence). Trimming took off 8 bases at V and 0 bases at J, with 11 bases between the two ends. The CDR3 runs 15 residues. The CDR3 region is CASGSSGSGANVLTF. The CDR3 nucleotides are TGTGCCAGCGGTTCATCGGGCTCTGGGGCCAACGTCCTGACTTTC.

This rearrangement joins TRBV28 to TRBJ1-2; TRBD1 matches 11 bases. The CDR3 runs to 15 residues. The germline V gene encodes CDR1 MDHEN and CDR2 SYDVKM. After removal of 4 bases from V and 5 bases from J, the junction contained 6 bases not matched to a gene. CDR3 sequence reads: CASSSQGQGVYGYTF. In DNA, the CDR3 is TGTGCCAGCAGTTCACAGGGACAGGGGGTATATGGCTACACCTTC.

A single count supports this clone. The gene calls are TRBV12-5 and TRBJ2-3; the match to TRBD1 covers 7 bases. The CDR3 has 18 residues. In germline, CDR1 is LGHNT, CDR2 FRNRAP. V shed 3 bases and J 0 bases; nucleotides not matched to a gene: 12. CDR3 bases: TGTGCTAGTGGTTTCTTAACGTTCCGGGACAGCAGCACAGATACGCAGTATTTT. Translated: CASGFLTFRDSSTDTQYF.

The chain combines TRBV5-6 with TRBJ1-6, with D maybe TRBD1 (5 bases). CDR3 length equals 14 residues. From germline, CDR1 is SGHDT and CDR2 YYEEEE. The V and J ends lost 1 base and 8 bases respectively, with 10 bases between them. CDR3: CASSLFWGDSPLHF. Written as DNA, the CDR3 is TGTGCCAGCAGCTTGTTTTGGGGGGATTCACCCCTCCACTTT. The variable domain in full, completed from reference TRBV5-6 and TRBJ1-6, reads DAGVTQSPTHLIKTRGQQVTLRCSPKSGHDTVSWYQQALGQGPQFIFQYYEEEERQRGNFPDRFSGHQFPNYSSELNVNALLLGDSALYLCASSLFWGDSPLHFGNGTRLTVT.

This clone has just a few counts. The chain is built from TRBV19 and TRBJ2-3; 9 positions match TRBD2. V shed 5 bases and J 4 bases; nucleotides not matched to a gene: 10. CDR1 and CDR2 from the germline V gene are LNHDA and SQIVND (reference sequence). This CDR3 is built from 16 residues. The CDR3 DNA follows: TGTGCCAGTAGTTTAACGTTAGCGGGAGTGGCAGATACGCAGTATTTT. It encodes CASSLTLAGVADTQYF.

The chain recombines TRBV18 with TRBJ1-2; 12 bases match TRBD1. J lost 3 bases, V lost 4 bases, and 6 bases had no gene match. Germline V CDR1 and CDR2: KGHSH, LQKENI. The CDR3 extends over 16 amino acids. This CDR3 is CASSRAGTGGDYGYTF. In DNA, the CDR3 is TGTGCCAGCTCACGCGCCGGGACAGGGGGCGACTATGGCTACACCTTC.

The rearrangement joins TRBV6-5 to TRBJ1-5; D unclear. Trimming pared 4 bases from V and 4 bases from J, leaving 14 bases between. The CDR3 spans 15 residues. Germline V gene lookup returns CDR1 MNHEY and CDR2 SVGAGI. As DNA, the CDR3 is TGTGCCAGCAGTTCCACCCGGGGTGGAAATCAGCCCCAGCATTTT. Amino acids: CASSSTRGGNQPQHF.

The chain joins TRBV27 to TRBJ2-7; the match to TRBD2 covers 9 bases. The CDR3 totals 13 residues. The V segment lost 6 bases and the J segment 5 bases; nucleotides outside the gene matches: 5. Germline CDR1 reads MNHEY; CDR2 reads SMNVEV (reference sequence). CDR3 bases: TGTGCCAGCAGGCCAGCGGGAGGTAACGAGCAGTACTTC. Residues: CASRPAGGNEQYF.

As concerns this clone: Within the sample, other DNA sequences also encode this same CDR3. V is TRBV5-1 and J is TRBJ2-7; 9 bases match TRBD1. Germline CDR1 is SGHRS and CDR2 is YFSETQ. The CDR3 covers 14 residues. V lost 4 bases to trimming and J lost 2 bases; unmatched junction nucleotides: 4. The CDR3, as DNA: TGCGCCAGCAGCCCCGGGACAGGGACCTACGAGCAGTACTTC. It is translated as CASSPGTGTYEQYF.

The chain combines TRBV19 with TRBJ2-4; 10 bases agree with TRBD2. The CDR3 covers 17 residues. With 10 bases clipped from V and 0 bases from J, the junction kept 12 bases outside the gene matches. Germline V CDR1 and CDR2: LNHDA, SQIVND (reference sequence). In nucleotides, the CDR3 is TGTGCCACCAGTGGGGGACTAGCGCCGATAGCCAAAAACATTCAGTACTTC. It yields the protein CATSGGLAPIAKNIQYF. Supplemented by reference TRBV19 and TRBJ2-4, the full variable domain reads DGGITQSPKYLFRKEGQNVTLSCEQNLNHDAMYWYRQDPGQGLRLIYYSQIVNDFQKGDIAEGYSVSREKKESFPLTVTSAQKNPTAFYLCATSGGLAPIAKNIQYFGAGTRLSVL.

The rearrangement links TRBV5-1 to TRBJ2-3; the match to TRBD2 covers 8 bases. The CDR3 is 14 residues long. Germline values: CDR1 SGHRS, CDR2 YFSETQ. J lost 5 bases, V lost 7 bases, and 9 bases had no gene match. Written as DNA, the CDR3 is TGCGCCAGCTCCCCGGGAGGGAGGAAAGATACGCAGTATTTT. Its translation is CASSPGGRKDTQYF.

The chain joins TRBV27 to TRBJ1-6; D is possibly TRBD1 (5 bases). V was pared by 7 bases and J by 6 bases, with 22 bases between. The CDR3 runs to 17 residues. Germline-derived CDR1 and CDR2 are MNHEY and SMNVEV (reference sequence). CDR3 amino acids: CASKPAGGPNVNSPLHF. The CDR3 nucleotides are TGTGCCAGCAAACCCGCCGGGGGTCCTAATGTTAATTCACCCCTCCACTTT.

The V and J genes are TRBV11-2 and TRBJ1-1; no definite D call. Trimming removed 2 bases at V and 3 bases at J, with 7 bases between. Germline V CDR1 and CDR2: SGHAT, FQNNGV. This CDR3 has 13 amino acids. This CDR3 is CASSLRTYTEAFF. The CDR3 region has the DNA TGTGCCAGCAGCTTACGGACTTACACTGAAGCTTTCTTT.

This clone occurred a few times. V usage is TRBV10-2 and J usage is TRBJ2-7, with TRBD2 matching 7 bases. The junction had 13 bases not matched to a gene; V was cut back by 6 bases and J by 2 bases. This CDR3 spans 16 amino acids. In germline, CDR1 is WSHSY, CDR2 SAAADI. Here the CDR3 reads CASSEARSSGTYEQYF. CDR3 in DNA: TGCGCCAGCAGCGAAGCGAGGTCTAGCGGAACCTACGAGCAGTACTTC.

The chain carries TRBV19 and TRBJ2-7; no clear D gene. V lost 0 bases and J lost 3, with 6 bases in between. CDR1 and CDR2 from the germline V gene are LNHDA and SQIVND (reference sequence). This CDR3 comprises 13 residues. DNA for the CDR3: TGTGCCAGTAGTATAGAGTCCGGCTACGAGCAGTACTTC. Protein: CASSIESGYEQYF.

The V call is TRBV5-4, the J call TRBJ2-7; 8 bases fit TRBD1. Germline lookup yields CDR1 SGHNT and CDR2 YYREEE (reference sequence). Germline trimming cut 4 bases from V and 3 bases from J; bases unmatched to any gene: 12. CDR3 length equals 16 residues. Here the CDR3 DNA reads TGTGCCAGCAGCCAAATGACCGGGACAGGAATCTACGAGCAGTACTTC. Protein: CASSQMTGTGIYEQYF.

The genes are TRBV27 and TRBJ2-5, with 7 nucleotides matching TRBD1. This CDR3 comprises 16 residues. With V trimmed by 2 bases and J by 4 bases, 10 bases remained unmatched. Germline CDR1 is MNHEY and CDR2 is SMNVEV (reference sequence). The CDR3 loop reads CASSLRGGLSGETQYF. The CDR3 region has the DNA TGTGCCAGCAGTTTACGAGGGGGCCTTTCGGGAGAGACCCAGTACTTC.

V gene TRBV27 combines with J gene TRBJ2-2; 10 nucleotides align to TRBD1. This CDR3 spans 15 amino acids. V trimming: 6 bases; J trimming: 6 bases; junction bases outside the gene matches: 7. Germline loops: CDR1 MNHEY, CDR2 SMNVEV (reference sequence). The CDR3 DNA reads as TGTGCCAGCAGACGGGCCGGACAGGGGGCCGGGGAGCTGTTTTTT. Translation gives CASRRAGQGAGELFF.

The rearrangement links TRBV27 to TRBJ1-5, with TRBD1 identical over 7 bases. CDR3 length: 15 residues. CDR1 MNHEY and CDR2 SMNVEV come from the germline V gene (reference sequence). J was trimmed by 6 bases and V by 4 bases; bases with no gene match: 9. CDR3: CASSWGTVGSQPQHF. CDR3 coding DNA: TGTGCCAGCAGTTGGGGGACAGTCGGGAGTCAGCCCCAGCATTTT.

This clone occurred once. The chain employs TRBV28 and TRBJ1-2; a weak D match, TRBD1 (6 bases). Germline CDR1 is MDHEN and CDR2 is SYDVKM. CDR3 length: 12 residues. V was shortened by 6 bases and J by 1 base, with 6 bases between the two germline ends. The CDR3 here is CASRQGNYGYTF. CDR3 in DNA: TGTGCCAGCAGACAGGGTAACTATGGCTACACCTTC.

The J gene is TRBJ2-1, the V gene TRBV3-1 (or the pseudogene TRBV3-2); 10 positions agree with TRBD1. The CDR3 has 15 residues. V dropped 4 bases and J dropped 6; count of bases not matched to a gene: 6. Germline V gives CDR1 LGHDT, CDR2 YNNKEL (reference sequence). As DNA, the CDR3 is TGTGCCAGCAGCCCTTCTCGGACAGGGGGCAATGAGCAGTTCTTC. Translation gives CASSPSRTGGNEQFF.

V is TRBV5-1 and J is TRBJ1-6, with TRBD1 matching over 7 bases. Germline CDR1 SGHRS, CDR2 YFSETQ. The CDR3 extends over 13 amino acids. Losses at the gene ends were 7 bases for V and 7 bases for J; bases not matched to a gene: 5. CDR3: CASFDRENSPLHF. The CDR3, as DNA: TGCGCCAGCTTCGACAGGGAGAATTCACCCCTCCACTTT.

The chain links TRBV25-1 to TRBJ1-3; D is unresolved. The CDR3 is 13 residues long. Per germline, CDR1 MGHDK and CDR2 SYGVNS. The V end was cut by 1 base, the J end by 7 bases, with 8 bases between. CDR3 residues: CASSESSSNTIYF. The CDR3 coding sequence is TGTGCCAGCAGTGAATCCTCGTCCAACACCATATATTTT.

The CDR3 loop reads CATSRRDSRRQETQYF. CDR3 coding DNA: TGTGCCACCAGCAGACGGGACTCCCGTCGGCAAGAGACCCAGTACTTC. V usage is TRBV15 and J usage is TRBJ2-5; D is perhaps TRBD2 (6 bases). The ends were cut back, 2 bases at V and 2 bases at J, with 15 bases in the middle. CDR1 and CDR2 from the germline V gene are LNHNV and YYDKDF (reference sequence). The CDR3 consists of 16 residues.

V usage is TRBV7-2 and J usage is TRBJ2-3, with 7 bases lining up with TRBD2. This CDR3 is built from 16 residues. Per germline, CDR1 SGHTA and CDR2 FQGNSA. The junction had 15 bases not matched to a gene; V was cut back by 4 bases and J by 8 bases. In nucleotides, the CDR3 is TGTGCCAGCAGCTCCCCCGGGGGAGGGTTCGTTGGTACGCAGTATTTT. It specifies CASSSPGGGFVGTQYF.